A single sample gave rise to the 14 T cell receptor beta chains below, sequenced in a study of cytomegalovirus exposure and HLA in healthy donors. PCR primers comprised 60 Vbeta and 13 Jbeta primers. The table came from immunoSEQ multiplex PCR; TCRdb's copy has only in-frame clones and leaves some out. This sample has over 200,000 clones, with 82% found just once. Sequencing input: PBMCs. These receptor sequences come from a woman aged 35 to 49 in good health and CMV-seropositive.

This clone has more than one count but fewer than ten. The chain is built from TRBV30 and TRBJ1-2; D ambiguous. CDR1 and CDR2 from the germline V gene are GTSNPN and SVGIG (reference sequence). This CDR3 spans 12 amino acids. Deletions cut 4 bases from V and 4 bases from J, with 10 bases between. The CDR3 here is CAWNGGTYGYTF. The CDR3 nucleotides are TGTGCCTGGAACGGCGGAACCTATGGCTACACCTTC.

The CDR3 region has the DNA TGTGCCAGCAGCTTAGGCAGGGCGAATGAGCAGTTCTTC. It is translated as CASSLGRANEQFF. The chain uses TRBV7-7 and TRBJ2-1; weak D call: TRBD1 (5 bases). The germline gives CDR1 SSHAT, CDR2 FNYEAQ (reference sequence). V was pared by 1 base and J by 7 bases, with 8 bases between. This CDR3 is built from 13 residues.

This clone has just one count. V is TRBV4-2 and J is TRBJ2-5; 9 nucleotides agree with TRBD2. This CDR3 spans 16 amino acids. In germline, CDR1 is LGHNA, CDR2 YNFKEQ. J gave up 2 bases and V 0 bases, and 4 bases lay outside the gene matches. CDR3 sequence: CASSQESLAGQETQYF. CDR3 nucleotide sequence: TGTGCCAGCAGCCAAGAATCGCTAGCGGGGCAAGAGACCCAGTACTTC.

This clone appeared a single time. The rearrangement uses TRBV6-5 and TRBJ1-2; D gene ambiguous. The ends were cut back, 0 bases at V and 3 bases at J, with 11 bases in the middle. The CDR3 totals 15 residues. Per the germline V gene, CDR1 is MNHEY and CDR2 is SVGAGI. The CDR3 region has the DNA TGTGCCAGCAGTTACTCGATAGGGAGAGACTATGGCTACACCTTC. Amino acid sequence: CASSYSIGRDYGYTF.

This clone was observed once. This chain joins TRBV4-3 and TRBJ2-1; 13 bases match TRBD2. The CDR3 has 20 amino acids. V dropped 2 bases and J dropped 1; count of bases not matched to a gene: 11. Germline V gene lookup returns CDR1 LGHNA and CDR2 YSLEER. CDR3 residues: CASSQHLPTSGRASYNEQFF. Here the CDR3 DNA reads TGCGCCAGCAGCCAACACCTTCCCACTAGCGGGAGGGCTTCCTACAATGAGCAGTTCTTC.

The chain links TRBV27 to TRBJ2-6, with 7 positions matching TRBD1. The CDR3 has 19 residues. The germline V gene has CDR1 MNHEY and CDR2 SMNVEV (reference sequence). V shed 1 base, J shed 0 bases, and the junction held 9 bases outside the gene matches. The CDR3 loop is CASSLFSGTVASGANVLTF. CDR3 DNA sequence: TGTGCCAGCAGTTTATTCTCCGGGACAGTCGCCTCTGGGGCCAACGTCCTGACTTTC.

This clone has a handful of counts. The CDR3 spells CASTTGSVEAFF. DNA of the CDR3: TGTGCCAGCACAACGGGGAGCGTTGAAGCTTTCTTT. This sequence joins TRBV6-9 and TRBJ1-1; D not resolved. V was pared by 7 bases and J by 7 bases, with 13 bases between. Germline V gene sequence: CDR1 MNHGY, CDR2 SVAAGI. CDR3 length equals 12 residues.

V and J are TRBV9 and TRBJ2-3, with a tentative D call TRBD2 (6 bases). The CDR3 is 16 residues long. CDR1 is SGDLS and CDR2 is YYNGEE in the germline V gene. The V and J ends lost 7 bases and 0 bases respectively, with 18 bases between them. CDR3 DNA: TGTGCCAGCTCCGTAGGCGGGGCGTGGAGCACAGATACGCAGTATTTT. Translating gives CASSVGGAWSTDTQYF.

Worth noting for this clone: At the DNA level, this CDR3 is encoded by other sequences in the same sample as well. V and J are TRBV30 and TRBJ1-1, with D perhaps TRBD1 (6 bases). Germline V gives CDR1 GTSNPN, CDR2 SVGIG (reference sequence). The CDR3 consists of 13 residues. V was trimmed by 0 bases and J by 4 bases, leaving 9 bases between them. In nucleotides, the CDR3 is TGTGCCTGGAGTGTTAGAGGGGGCACTGAAGCTTTCTTT. It is translated as CAWSVRGGTEAFF.

This chain connects TRBV7-9 to TRBJ1-1, with a possible D match to TRBD1 (6 bases). The germline gives CDR1 SEHNR, CDR2 FQNEAQ (reference sequence). V lost 5 bases, J lost 8 bases, and 12 bases lay in between. The CDR3 is 12 amino acids. The CDR3 nucleotides read TGTGCCAGCAGCCCCCTCGACAGGGAAGCTTTCTTT. Protein product: CASSPLDREAFF.

The rearrangement joins TRBV5-1 to TRBJ2-7; the match to TRBD2 covers 11 bases. V lost 3 bases and J lost 7; bases outside the gene matches: 18. The germline V gene has CDR1 SGHRS and CDR2 YFSETQ. The CDR3 contains 18 residues. The CDR3 coding sequence is TGCGCCAGCAGCTCGGGCGCTAGCGGGGGGACCCCAAGGGTAGAGCAGTACTTC. Its protein product is CASSSGASGGTPRVEQYF.

The chain recombines TRBV7-2 with TRBJ2-5, with unresolved D. This CDR3 has 12 amino acids. Germline V gene lookup returns CDR1 SGHTA and CDR2 FQGNSA. V was trimmed by 5 bases and J by 4 bases, leaving 8 bases between them. CDR3 bases: TGTGCCAGCAGCGCCTTCAGAGAGACCCAGTACTTC. It codes for CASSAFRETQYF.

V and J are TRBV7-6 and TRBJ2-1, with D maybe TRBD1 (7 bases). Germline assignment: CDR1 SGHVS and CDR2 FNYEAQ. Trimming shortened V by 5 bases and J by 4 bases, and 12 bases separated the two germline ends. The CDR3 length is 14 residues. The CDR3 DNA sequence: TGTGCCAGCAGCCTGCGGGACAGTTACAATGAGCAGTTCTTC. Amino acids: CASSLRDSYNEQFF.

The CDR3 sequence: CASSHTGTGELFF. The CDR3 nucleotides read TGTGCCAGCAGCCACACAGGCACCGGGGAGCTGTTTTTT. This rearrangement joins TRBV5-4 to TRBJ2-2; possibly TRBD1 for D (5 bases). The germline V and J ends were trimmed by 4 bases and 4 bases, with 8 bases remaining between them. CDR3 length: 13 residues. Germline V lookup: CDR1 SGHNT, CDR2 YYREEE (reference sequence). The full variable domain, in which reference TRBV5-4 and TRBJ2-2 provide the parts outside the CDR3, is ETGVTQSPTHLIKTRGQQVTLRCSSQSGHNTVSWYQQALGQGPQFIFQYYREEENGRGNFPPRFSGLQFPNYSSELNVNALELDDSALYLCASSHTGTGELFFGEGSRLTVL.